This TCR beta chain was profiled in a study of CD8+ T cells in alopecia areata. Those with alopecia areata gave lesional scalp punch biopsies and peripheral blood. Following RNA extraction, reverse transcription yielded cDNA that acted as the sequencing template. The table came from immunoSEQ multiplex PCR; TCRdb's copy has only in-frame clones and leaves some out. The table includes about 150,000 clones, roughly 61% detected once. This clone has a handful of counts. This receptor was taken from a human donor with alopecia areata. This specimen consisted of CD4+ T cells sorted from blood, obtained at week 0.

CDR3 residues: CASSPGQGDYEQYF. Here the CDR3 DNA reads TGTGCCAGCAGTCCAGGACAGGGGGACTACGAGCAGTACTTC. The rearrangement uses TRBV4-2 and TRBJ2-5; 10 bases are shared with TRBD1. The DNA end lines up better with TRBJ2-7; the J call may be wrong. CDR3 length: 14 amino acids. Germline CDR1 and CDR2: LGHNA and YNFKEQ.